This T cell receptor (beta chain) is from a study of cytomegalovirus exposure and HLA in healthy donors. Amplification used 60 Vbeta primers and 13 Jbeta primers. Methods used by the authors: Around 80 million unique TCR beta chains, roughly 11 million of them shared, were counted by a later analysis. Profiling relied on immunoSEQ multiplex PCR, and the TCRdb table lists in-frame clones only, not all of them. V and J calls and clone size are those listed in that table; D and trimming were worked out from the DNA. This table holds tens of thousands of clones, over 75% found once. The V gene lost 4 bases and the J gene lost 0 bases, with 9 bases spanning the gap. The CDR3 loop spans 14 amino acids. CDR1 and CDR2 from the germline V gene are SNHLY and FYNNEI.

The V gene is TRBV2, the J gene TRBJ2-5, with a weak D call TRBD2 (5 bases). This TCR derives from a man aged 50 to 59 in good health and CMV-seronegative. The sample taken for sequencing was PBMCs. The CDR3 DNA follows: TGTGCCAGCAGTGTCGGACTCTACCAAGAGACCCAGTACTTC. This sequence encodes CASSVGLYQETQYF.